Reported below is one TCR beta chain. The data originate from a study of technical replicates of blood from a handful of donors. Clones were sequenced by immunoSEQ multiplex PCR, and TCRdb holds only the in-frame ones, with some missing. The sample lists tens of thousands of clones, just over 85% occurring once. The germline gives CDR1 SGHVS, CDR2 FNYEAQ. This CDR3 is built from 13 residues. V was clipped by 1 base and J by 6 bases, with 10 bases between them. The V call is TRBV7-6, the J call TRBJ2-7; D may be TRBD1 (6 bases). The clonotype comes from a human donor in good health. Some clones in this sample may be carry-over from other donors' samples. The material sequenced was PBMCs. The CDR3 loop reads CASSLVTGSEQYF. The CDR3 nucleotides are TGTGCCAGCAGCTTAGTAACAGGGTCCGAGCAGTACTTC.